This T cell receptor (beta chain) was found in a study of T cells after yellow fever vaccination. Overall study findings and caveats: Clones that expanded after primary vaccination mostly reappeared after the booster (96% CD4, 80% to 90% CD8).

This clonotype has ten or more counts. Its antigen is as yet unknown. Germline V gene sequence: CDR1 SGHRS, CDR2 YFSETQ. CDR3 length: 18 amino acids. With 3 bases removed from V and 8 bases from J, the gap between germline ends came to 27 bases. The TCR cDNA carried a universal primer site and UMIs from 5'RACE template switching. TCRdb processed the 5' RACE reads anew with MiXCR; each CDR3 protein has one entry. The repertoire holds about 160,000 distinct CDR3 sequences, around 7.3% seen once, with approximately 2.4% in the top ten. This chain joins TRBV5-1 and TRBJ2-1; D is possibly TRBD2 (7 bases). This clonotype was sampled from a young man who received the YFV17D yellow fever vaccine. Sample: CD4+ T cells sorted from PBMCs, taken less than 6 days after the first yellow fever vaccination. CDR3 protein: CASSSTFNPRGGLDEQFF. CDR3 bases: TGCGCCAGCAGCTCCACCTTTAACCCGAGGGGGGGCTTGGATGAGCAGTTCTTC.